The clone carrying this T cell receptor (beta chain) was counted many times. Amplified TCR beta CDR3 regions derived from RNA transcripts. The HTBI primer set was used in a first-round RT-PCR of the TCR CDR3. TCRdb reprocessed the multiplex PCR reads with MiXCR, giving one entry per CDR3 protein. The sample carries 700,000 to 950,000 distinct CDR3 sequences, roughly a third recorded once. This CDR3 contains 14 residues. CDR1 is LNHDA and CDR2 is SQIVND in the germline V gene (reference sequence). The trim removed 7 bases at V and 9 bases at J, leaving 14 bases unmatched. Graves' hyperthyroidism without ophthalmopathy progression within 18 months was termed stable. The entry originates in a study of T cells in Graves' hyperthyroidism and ophthalmopathy.

This receptor was identified in a woman aged 35 to 49 with Graves' hyperthyroidism. The chain uses TRBV19 and TRBJ1-1; 7 positions match TRBD1. Sequencing was performed on blood. CDR3 DNA: TGTGCCAGTAAAGTCCTAGGGGGGGACAGTCAAGCTTTCTTT. This codes for CASKVLGGDSQAFF.